The next 31 T cell receptor beta chains were all read from a single sample in a study of lymphopenia after photon versus proton radiotherapy. The assay was immunoSEQ multiplex PCR, and TCRdb's table has in-frame clones only and misses some. The sample consists of roughly 45,000 clones, around 86% of them appearing once. The sequencing used peripheral blood, collected from a patient treated with photon-based radiotherapy. These receptors were obtained from a man aged 40-55 years with gastric cancer.

The CDR3 here is CARSLLGGPTNEKLFF. In DNA, the CDR3 is TGTGCCAGAAGCTTACTAGGGGGCCCAACTAATGAAAAACTGTTTTTT. The genes are TRBV7-5 and TRBJ1-4; TRBD1 is taken as the D call from the table, unchecked against the DNA. TRBV7-5 is annotated as a pseudogene. This CDR3 comprises 16 residues.

This sequence joins TRBV28 and TRBJ1-1; 9 bases align to TRBD1. This CDR3 has 15 residues. Germline V lookup: CDR1 MDHEN, CDR2 SYDVKM. J was trimmed by 1 base and V by 6 bases; bases with no gene match: 6. The CDR3 DNA reads as TGTGCCAGCAGATTAGGACAGGGGTCGAACACTGAAGCTTTCTTT. It specifies CASRLGQGSNTEAFF.

This rearrangement joins TRBV5-1 to TRBJ2-3; TRBD2 agrees at 15 bases. Trimming cost V 1 base and J 2 bases; bases outside gene matches: 5. The CDR3 consists of 18 residues. Germline CDR1 is SGHRS and CDR2 is YFSETQ. The CDR3 sequence: CASSLRGLAGGITDTQYF. CDR3 DNA: TGCGCCAGCAGCTTGCGGGGACTAGCGGGGGGAATCACAGATACGCAGTATTTT.

This clone was counted between two and nine times. V gene TRBV20-1 combines with J gene TRBJ1-2; 7 bases align to TRBD1. The germline V gene has CDR1 DFQATT and CDR2 SNEGSKA (reference sequence). CDR3 length: 10 residues. J gave up 7 bases and V 6 bases, and 2 bases lay outside the gene matches. The CDR3 DNA reads TGCAGTGCAACAGGGGTTGGCTACACCTTC. Amino acids: CSATGVGYTF.

The rearrangement joins TRBV2 to TRBJ1-4, with D maybe TRBD1 (5 bases). Germline CDR1 and CDR2: SNHLY and FYNNEI. Trimming took 6 bases from V and 0 from J, leaving 11 bases between them. This CDR3 is built from 15 residues. The DNA for the CDR3 is TGTGCCAGCAGCCAGACAGTTGCAACTAATGAAAAACTGTTTTTT. Translation: CASSQTVATNEKLFF.

The chain employs TRBV6-5 and TRBJ1-2, with D possibly matching TRBD1 (6 bases). Germline-derived CDR1 and CDR2 are MNHEY and SVGAGI. V was pared by 0 bases and J by 3 bases, with 8 bases between. CDR3 size: 14 residues. The CDR3 loop reads CASSYSYRDYGYTF. For the CDR3, the DNA is TGTGCCAGCAGTTACTCTTACAGGGACTATGGCTACACCTTC.

The chain combines TRBV16 with TRBJ1-5, with a weak D call TRBD1 (5 bases). Germline V lookup: CDR1 KGHSY, CDR2 FQNENV. Trimming left V 2 bases short and J 0 bases short, with 11 bases between. CDR3 size: 16 residues. This chain's CDR3 is CASSQAGGYSNQPQHF. CDR3 nucleotide sequence: TGTGCCAGCAGCCAAGCGGGGGGATATAGCAATCAGCCCCAGCATTTT.

The chain employs TRBV27 and TRBJ2-7; TRBD1 matches 9 bases. The J segment lost 5 bases and the V segment lost 6 bases, leaving 14 bases of the junction unmatched. Germline CDR1 reads MNHEY; CDR2 reads SMNVEV (reference sequence). This CDR3 region has 16 residues. The CDR3 nucleotides read TGTGCCAGCAGACCTATAGGGCGGACAGGGGACGACGAGCAGTACTTC. Amino acids: CASRPIGRTGDDEQYF.

This chain joins TRBV30 and TRBJ2-1, with 10 bases that match TRBD1. V was pared by 0 bases and J by 7 bases, with 9 bases of the junction left unmatched. This CDR3 is 16 amino acids long. Germline V lookup: CDR1 GTSNPN, CDR2 SVGIG (reference sequence). CDR3 nucleotides: TGTGCCTGGAGTGTACGTGACAGGGGGCCTCGGAATGAGCAGTTCTTC. Protein product: CAWSVRDRGPRNEQFF.

The chain is built from TRBV2 and TRBJ1-1; D remains ambiguous. This CDR3 spans 12 amino acids. Germline CDR1 reads SNHLY; CDR2 reads FYNNEI. V was trimmed by 3 bases and J by 11 bases, leaving 13 bases between them. The CDR3 spells CASSEAGLAAFF. DNA for the CDR3: TGTGCCAGCAGTGAGGCTGGCTTAGCGGCTTTCTTT. Full variable domain (remainder filled in from reference TRBV2 and TRBJ1-1): EPEVTQTPSHQVTQMGQEVILRCVPISNHLYFYWYRQILGQKVEFLVSFYNNEISEKSEIFDDQFSVERPDGSNFTLKIRSTKLEDSAMYFCASSEAGLAAFFGQGTRLTVV.

This clone was seen a single time. This rearrangement joins TRBV5-4 to TRBJ2-2; D might be TRBD1 (5 bases). V lost 3 bases and J 1 base, leaving 10 bases between the germline ends. Germline CDR1 reads SGHNT; CDR2 reads YYREEE (reference sequence). The CDR3 covers 15 residues. CDR3 loop: CASSSRVGNTGELFF. The CDR3 DNA reads as TGTGCCAGCAGCTCCAGGGTGGGGAACACCGGGGAGCTGTTTTTT.

V gene TRBV4-2 combines with J gene TRBJ1-5; tentative D call: TRBD1 (5 bases). Germline-derived CDR1 and CDR2 are LGHNA and YNFKEQ. The CDR3 extends over 16 amino acids. V was shortened by 3 bases and J by 3 bases, with 15 bases between the two germline ends. CDR3 nucleotide sequence: TGTGCCAGCAGCCATTCTCAGGGTGAGGACAATCAGCCCCAGCATTTT. The encoded protein is CASSHSQGEDNQPQHF.

This clone showed up just once. The V gene is TRBV9, the J gene TRBJ1-2; TRBD1 might be the D (5 bases). Deletions cut 3 bases from V and 9 bases from J, with 15 bases between. This CDR3 is built from 13 residues. Germline CDR1 reads SGDLS; CDR2 reads YYNGEE. The DNA for the CDR3 is TGTGCCAGCAGCGACGGGACGGCGTTCCGCTACACCTTC. It encodes CASSDGTAFRYTF. The whole variable domain, filled in from reference TRBV9 and TRBJ1-2, reads DSGVTQTPKHLITATGQRVTLRCSPRSGDLSVYWYQQSLDQGLQFLIQYYNGEERAKGNILERFSAQQFPDLHSELNLSSLELGDSALYFCASSDGTAFRYTFGSGTRLTVV.

This chain connects TRBV11-2 to TRBJ2-7; 9 nucleotides line up with TRBD1. Looked up from germline, CDR1 is SGHAT and CDR2 is FQNNGV. Germline trimming cut 1 base from V and 2 bases from J; bases unmatched to any gene: 6. The CDR3 covers 16 residues. The CDR3 sequence is CASSLGLGQGTYEQYF. The CDR3 DNA is TGTGCCAGCAGCTTAGGCCTTGGACAGGGGACCTACGAGCAGTACTTC.

The CDR3 reads CASSISGQGTEQYF. In nucleotides, the CDR3 is TGTGCCAGTAGTATTTCGGGACAGGGGACCGAGCAGTACTTC. The chain joins TRBV19 to TRBJ2-7; 10 bases map to TRBD1. Germline V gene sequence: CDR1 LNHDA, CDR2 SQIVND (reference sequence). The trim removed 3 bases at V and 6 bases at J, leaving 5 bases unmatched. This CDR3 region has 14 residues.

This chain's CDR3 is CAWRVAGGPVSGANVLTF. The CDR3 DNA reads TGTGCCTGGAGGGTAGCGGGGGGCCCTGTCTCTGGGGCCAACGTCCTGACTTTC. The chain has TRBV30 and TRBJ2-6; 10 nucleotides match TRBD2. The germline V gene has CDR1 GTSNPN and CDR2 SVGIG (reference sequence). The length of the CDR3 is 18 residues. V dropped 3 bases and J dropped 0; count of bases not matched to a gene: 8. Drawing the rest from reference TRBV30 and TRBJ2-6, the complete variable domain is SQTIHQWPATLVQPVGSPLSLECTVEGTSNPNLYWYRQAAGRGLQLLFYSVGIGQISSEVPQNLSASRPQDRQFILSSKKLLLSDSGFYLCAWRVAGGPVSGANVLTFGAGSRLTVL.

This chain joins TRBV6-6 and TRBJ2-5; 13 nucleotides match TRBD2. J was trimmed by 5 bases and V by 8 bases; bases with no gene match: 8. Per the germline V gene, CDR1 is MNHNY and CDR2 is SVGAGI (reference sequence). There are 15 residues in the CDR3. DNA for the CDR3: TGTGCCAGCGGTACTAGCGGGGGGGCCCGGGAGACCCAGTACTTC. Encoded protein: CASGTSGGARETQYF.

V and J are TRBV5-5 and TRBJ1-1; TRBD1 matches at 10 bases. The CDR3 loop spans 13 amino acids. Per the germline V gene, CDR1 is SGHKS and CDR2 is YYEKEE (reference sequence). J lost 5 bases, V lost 4 bases, and 2 bases had no gene match. The chain's CDR3 is CASSRDRGTEAFF. The CDR3 DNA is TGTGCCAGCAGCCGGGACAGGGGTACTGAAGCTTTCTTT.

In nucleotides, the CDR3 is TGCGCCAGCAGCTCGGGGGACGGGGGCAGGACAGATACGCAGTATTTT. Translation: CASSSGDGGRTDTQYF. This sequence joins TRBV5-1 and TRBJ2-3; D could derive from TRBD1 or TRBD2 (6 bases each). The CDR3 has 16 amino acids. V was cut by 3 bases and J by 3 bases, with 17 bases left in between. Germline CDR1 is SGHRS and CDR2 is YFSETQ.

The gene calls are TRBV6-1 and TRBJ1-2, with 7 positions matching TRBD1. This CDR3 has 14 amino acids. The junction had 3 bases not matched to a gene; V was cut back by 1 base and J by 4 bases. CDR1 MNHNS and CDR2 SASEGT come from the germline V gene. For the CDR3, the DNA is TGTGCCAGCAGTGAAGGGCGACAGGGCTATGGCTACACCTTC. It specifies CASSEGRQGYGYTF.

The chain carries TRBV2 and TRBJ1-5; maybe TRBD1 (5 bases). This CDR3 region has 14 residues. Germline V lookup: CDR1 SNHLY, CDR2 FYNNEI. V gave up 6 bases and J gave up 1 base, with 10 bases separating them. CDR3 DNA sequence: TGTGCCAGCAGGACAGACTTGAGCAATCAGCCCCAGCATTTT. Translated: CASRTDLSNQPQHF.

The chain is built from TRBV4-2 and TRBJ2-1, with 9 bases lining up with TRBD2. Germline V gene sequence: CDR1 LGHNA, CDR2 YNFKEQ. V trimming: 0 bases; J trimming: 5 bases; junction bases outside the gene matches: 5. The CDR3 contains 16 residues. The DNA of the CDR3 is TGTGCCAGCAGCCAAGAAACCAGCGGGGGGCACAATGAGCAGTTCTTC. Amino acids: CASSQETSGGHNEQFF.

V is TRBV4-3 and J is TRBJ2-2; the D gene is possibly TRBD2 (5 bases). Germline V gene data show CDR1 as LGHNA and CDR2 as YSLEER. This CDR3 spans 15 amino acids. Trimming took 4 bases from V and 5 from J, leaving 14 bases between them. CDR3 coding DNA: TGCGCCAGCAGCCCGGACTCTAGGTGGACCGGGGAGCTGTTTTTT. Its protein is CASSPDSRWTGELFF.

J is TRBJ2-5 and V is TRBV2; TRBD2 is a possible D gene (6 bases). With 4 bases removed from V and 2 bases from J, the gap between germline ends came to 11 bases. This CDR3 has 14 residues. Germline CDR1 and CDR2: SNHLY and FYNNEI. CDR3 in DNA: TGTGCCAGCAGTGGGGGGGTTTTTCAAGAGACCCAGTACTTC. Protein sequence: CASSGGVFQETQYF.

A single count supports this clone. The chain links TRBV30 to TRBJ1-3; no clear D gene. The CDR3 is 13 residues long. V was trimmed by 3 bases and J by 7 bases, leaving 13 bases between them. CDR1 is GTSNPN, CDR2 SVGIG, per germline (reference sequence). CDR3 in amino acids: CAWSLREVNTIYF. The CDR3 coding sequence is TGTGCCTGGAGCCTAAGGGAGGTGAACACCATATATTTT.

The V gene is TRBV7-9, the J gene TRBJ2-3; 9 bases are shared with TRBD2. In germline, CDR1 is SEHNR, CDR2 FQNEAQ (reference sequence). CDR3 size: 15 residues. V lost 7 bases, J lost 4 bases, and 9 bases stayed unmatched. The DNA of the CDR3 is TGTGCCAGCACCCAAGGAGCTAGCGGGGCAGATACGCAGTATTTT. Protein sequence: CASTQGASGADTQYF.

The chain employs TRBV7-2 and TRBJ1-2, with a weak D call TRBD1 (5 bases). The V and J ends lost 1 base and 6 bases respectively, with 9 bases between them. CDR3 length equals 13 residues. Looked up from germline, CDR1 is SGHTA and CDR2 is FQGNSA. This CDR3 is CASSLGWGNGYTF. As DNA, the CDR3 is TGTGCCAGCAGCTTAGGATGGGGGAATGGCTACACCTTC.

The J gene is TRBJ2-7, the V gene TRBV7-2; 7 positions match TRBD1. CDR1 and CDR2 (germline): SGHTA, FQGNSA. V was pared by 1 base and J by 2 bases, with 11 bases of the junction left unmatched. This CDR3 has 17 amino acids. In DNA, the CDR3 is TGTGCCAGCAGCTTAGTAGGGGGCGAGGTGACCGCCTACGAGCAGTACTTC. Translated: CASSLVGGEVTAYEQYF.

The chain has TRBV19 and TRBJ2-5; 8 bases match TRBD2. CDR1 is LNHDA and CDR2 is SQIVND in the germline V gene (reference sequence). The J segment lost 4 bases and the V segment lost 5 bases, leaving 6 bases of the junction unmatched. This CDR3 is 14 amino acids long. In nucleotides, the CDR3 is TGTGCCAGTAGTCGCGGGGGGCCTCCAGAGACCCAGTACTTC. Translation: CASSRGGPPETQYF.

The chain combines TRBV5-6 with TRBJ2-1, with 10 bases matching TRBD1. The CDR3 runs 15 residues. Germline V lookup: CDR1 SGHDT, CDR2 YYEEEE. The V segment lost 4 bases and the J segment 6 bases; nucleotides outside the gene matches: 7. CDR3: CASSPRQGAINEQFF. The CDR3 DNA sequence: TGTGCCAGCAGCCCGAGACAGGGGGCAATCAATGAGCAGTTCTTC.

This clone was picked up a small number of times. The CDR3 bases are TGTGCCAGCAGTTTCAGACTAGCGGGGGGCCAAGAGACCCAGTACTTC. Translation gives CASSFRLAGGQETQYF. The chain employs TRBV27 and TRBJ2-5, with 13 nucleotides matching TRBD2. The CDR3 is made up of 16 amino acids. The V and J ends lost 3 bases and 1 base, in that order; junction bases with no gene match: 2. Germline loops: CDR1 MNHEY, CDR2 SMNVEV (reference sequence).